This TCR beta chain came from a study of Graves' ophthalmopathy and Graves' hyperthyroidism. Looking at the study overall: Investigators collected peripheral blood at initial diagnosis, before any treatment was given.

Turning to this clonotype: Its target is not known.

This CDR3 is built from 15 residues. Trimming took 4 bases from V and 6 from J; bases not matched to a gene: 6. The V gene's germline CDR1 is SEHNR and CDR2 FQNEAQ (reference sequence). RNA transcripts served as template for amplifying TCR beta CDR3 sequences. The workflow started with a first-round RT-PCR run with HTBI primers and then moved on to a second-round multiplex PCR. TCRdb called the multiplex PCR reads again in MiXCR, with one record for every CDR3 protein. Here the sample spans 300,000 to 400,000 distinct CDR3 sequences, about 17% being singletons. Ophthalmopathy donors' eye disease showed moderate-to-severe activity, CAS of at least 3, NOSPECS of at least 4 and duration under 3 months. Points from the study as a whole: Between ophthalmopathy and stable hyperthyroidism, a 13-signature model drew a separation with 85% to 90% sensitivity and over 80% specificity. Appearing in blood as well were most expanded thyroid clonotypes above 0.001 frequency.

The gene calls are TRBV7-9 and TRBJ1-6; 7 nucleotides match TRBD1. The TCR comes from an adult man with Graves' ophthalmopathy. The sequenced sample was peripheral blood. In DNA, the CDR3 is TGTGCCAGCAGCTCCCGGACAGGCCCTAATTCACCCCTCCACTTT. Protein sequence: CASSSRTGPNSPLHF.